What follows are 21 T cell receptor beta chains derived from one specimen sequenced in a study of blood T cell repertoires in COVID-19. Repertoires were generated with immunoSEQ multiplex PCR, while TCRdb's copy carries only in-frame clones and drops some. The sample lists roughly 190,000 clones, about 88% occurring once. Sequenced: peripheral blood. These receptors came from a man aged 30 to 45 with acute or convalescent COVID-19.

The rearrangement uses TRBV7-3 and TRBJ2-3, with 14 bases that match TRBD2. Germline CDR1 is SGHTA and CDR2 is FQGTGA. V lost 0 bases, J lost 4 bases, and 3 bases stayed unmatched. The CDR3 sequence is 17 residues long. For the CDR3, the DNA is TGTGCCAGCAGCTTAACCGGACTAGCGGGGGGTCCAGATACGCAGTATTTT. It translates to CASSLTGLAGGPDTQYF.

V and J are TRBV6-1 and TRBJ1-1, with a tentative D call TRBD1 (5 bases). CDR3 length equals 15 residues. Germline V gene sequence: CDR1 MNHNS, CDR2 SASEGT. The ends were cut back, 2 bases at V and 4 bases at J, with 14 bases in the middle. The CDR3 sequence is CASSEIGGVLTEAFF. CDR3 in DNA: TGTGCCAGCAGTGAAATTGGAGGGGTCCTCACTGAAGCTTTCTTT.

The chain has TRBV2 and TRBJ2-3; 7 nucleotides match TRBD2. From germline, CDR1 is SNHLY and CDR2 FYNNEI. Trimming removed 10 bases from V and 14 bases from J; junction bases left unmatched: 12. This CDR3 is built from 11 residues. The CDR3 DNA reads TGTGCCACCTTACGGGACTATCCCTGGTATTTT. Translating gives CATLRDYPWYF.

This chain connects TRBV29-1 to TRBJ1-1, with D possibly matching TRBD1 (6 bases). Germline values: CDR1 SQVTM, CDR2 ANQGSEA. The CDR3 runs 11 residues. V dropped 5 bases and J dropped 9 bases, with 13 bases sitting between them. CDR3 loop: CSVTTGDKAFF. The CDR3 nucleotides are TGCAGCGTTACGACAGGAGACAAAGCTTTCTTT.

This clone was seen only once. The chain carries TRBV19 and TRBJ2-1; D possibly corresponds to TRBD1 (6 bases). CDR1 is LNHDA, CDR2 SQIVND, per germline (reference sequence). Deletions cut 1 base from V and 10 bases from J, with 11 bases between. The CDR3 is 13 residues long. As DNA, the CDR3 is TGTGCCAGTAGTATAGTAGGGGGAATAGAGCAGTTCTTC. This gives the protein CASSIVGGIEQFF. Full variable domain (missing parts from reference TRBV19 and TRBJ2-1): DGGITQSPKYLFRKEGQNVTLSCEQNLNHDAMYWYRQDPGQGLRLIYYSQIVNDFQKGDIAEGYSVSREKKESFPLTVTSAQKNPTAFYLCASSIVGGIEQFFGPGTRLTVL.

The J gene is TRBJ1-1, the V gene TRBV2, with 8 bases that match TRBD1. Germline CDR1 and CDR2: SNHLY and FYNNEI. The CDR3 spans 16 residues. V lost 8 bases and J lost 5; bases outside the gene matches: 16. The CDR3 sequence: CASSGADRVVLTEAFF. The DNA of the CDR3 is TGTGCCAGCTCGGGCGCGGACAGGGTGGTTTTGACTGAAGCTTTCTTT.

This chain connects TRBV11-2 to TRBJ2-7; no reliable D call. Trimming cost V 4 bases and J 7 bases, with 11 bases left between them. The CDR3 is 12 amino acids. Germline CDR1 is SGHAT and CDR2 is FQNNGV. In nucleotides, the CDR3 is TGTGCCAGCAGCTCCTTGGCGAGGGAGCAGTACTTC. It translates to CASSSLAREQYF. Full variable domain (rest looked up from reference TRBV11-2 and TRBJ2-7): EAGVAQSPRYKIIEKRQSVAFWCNPISGHATLYWYQQILGQGPKLLIQFQNNGVVDDSQLPKDRFSAERLKGVDSTLKIQPAKLEDSAVYLCASSSLAREQYFGPGTRLTVT.

This chain connects TRBV28 to TRBJ1-2, with 8 bases that match TRBD1. The V and J ends lost 6 bases and 7 bases, in that order; junction bases with no gene match: 13. Germline CDR1 is MDHEN and CDR2 is SYDVKM. The CDR3 is made up of 15 amino acids. This chain's CDR3 is CASRWSTGGVIGYTF. The CDR3, as DNA: TGTGCCAGCAGGTGGAGTACAGGGGGTGTTATTGGCTACACCTTC.

The V gene is TRBV2, the J gene TRBJ2-2; 10 bases are a match to TRBD2. CDR1 is SNHLY, CDR2 FYNNEI, per germline. V shed 3 bases and J 6 bases; nucleotides not matched to a gene: 4. CDR3 length equals 15 residues. In nucleotides, the CDR3 is TGTGCCAGCAGTGAGGGACTAGCGAGCTCCGGGGAGCTGTTTTTT. It translates to CASSEGLASSGELFF.

The CDR3 DNA sequence: TGCGCCAGCAGCCCCTCCGGACAGGGAACCACTGAAGCTTTCTTT. Its translation is CASSPSGQGTTEAFF. The rearrangement uses TRBV5-1 and TRBJ1-1, with 8 bases lining up with TRBD1. The CDR3 has 15 residues. The germline gives CDR1 SGHRS, CDR2 YFSETQ. Trimming cost V 4 bases and J 4 bases; bases outside gene matches: 9.

The gene calls are TRBV5-8 and TRBJ2-1; TRBD2 matches 11 bases. After removal of 3 bases from V and 3 bases from J, the junction contained 2 bases not matched to a gene. The CDR3 is 15 residues long. Looked up from germline, CDR1 is SGHTS and CDR2 is YDEGEE. The CDR3 loop reads CASSSGTSGYNEQFF. The CDR3 region has the DNA TGTGCCAGCAGCTCCGGGACTAGCGGCTACAATGAGCAGTTCTTC.

The chain recombines TRBV4-1 with TRBJ2-7; D is ambiguous. The germline V gene encodes CDR1 MGHRA and CDR2 YSYEKL. The CDR3 consists of 17 residues. Trimming pared 1 base from V and 0 bases from J, leaving 16 bases between. CDR3 DNA: TGCGCCAGCAGCCAAGGAGTCTTTGTAAAAAACTCCTACGAGCAGTACTTC. Its protein product is CASSQGVFVKNSYEQYF.

This clone was observed a single time. The chain links TRBV7-9 to TRBJ1-5, with 10 nucleotides matching TRBD1. The CDR3 loop spans 15 amino acids. J gave up 3 bases and V 5 bases, and 4 bases lay outside the gene matches. Germline assignment: CDR1 SEHNR and CDR2 FQNEAQ (reference sequence). This CDR3 is CASSAGTGANQPQHF. The CDR3 DNA sequence: TGTGCCAGCAGCGCCGGGACAGGGGCCAATCAGCCCCAGCATTTT.

The chain links TRBV7-9 to TRBJ1-3; D is unresolved. V lost 0 bases and J 4 bases, leaving 4 bases between the germline ends. The germline V gene encodes CDR1 SEHNR and CDR2 FQNEAQ (reference sequence). This CDR3 contains 13 residues. The CDR3 protein is CASSLAYGNTIYF. The DNA for the CDR3 is TGTGCCAGCAGCTTAGCCTACGGAAACACCATATATTTT.

The chain uses TRBV28 and TRBJ2-7; perhaps TRBD2 as D (5 bases). The CDR3 is 12 amino acids. V gave up 6 bases and J gave up 5 bases, with 11 bases separating them. Germline loops: CDR1 MDHEN, CDR2 SYDVKM. As DNA, the CDR3 is TGTGCCAGCAGCCGGGGTTGGGACGAGCAGTACTTC. Translation gives CASSRGWDEQYF.

The J gene is TRBJ1-2, the V gene TRBV6-5; D gene uncertain. Trimming took 5 bases from V and 4 from J, leaving 14 bases between them. The CDR3 spans 14 residues. Looked up from germline, CDR1 is MNHEY and CDR2 is SVGAGI. CDR3 sequence (DNA): TGTGCCAGCAGTCTGGCGGGCGTCGTCTATGGCTACACCTTC. Translation: CASSLAGVVYGYTF.

The rearrangement joins TRBV11-3 to TRBJ1-1; 9 nucleotides line up with TRBD1. Germline V gene sequence: CDR1 SGHNT, CDR2 YENEEA. The CDR3 loop spans 16 amino acids. Losses at the gene ends were 6 bases for V and 4 bases for J; bases not matched to a gene: 12. For the CDR3, the DNA is TGTGCCAGCAGTCGCCGGGACAGGGTGGTCTGCACTGAAGCTTTCTTT. Translation gives CASSRRDRVVCTEAFF.

In DNA, the CDR3 is TGTGCCAGCAGTTTAGGGGCAATCTATGGCTACACCTTC. It yields the protein CASSLGAIYGYTF. The chain combines TRBV28 with TRBJ1-2, with D maybe TRBD1 (5 bases). V gave up 2 bases and J gave up 4 bases, with 8 bases separating them. The CDR3 is made up of 13 amino acids. Germline V gives CDR1 MDHEN, CDR2 SYDVKM.

V is TRBV13 and J is TRBJ2-5; 10 bases are a match to TRBD2. This CDR3 is built from 15 residues. V was pared by 5 bases and J by 6 bases, with 9 bases of the junction left unmatched. Per the germline V gene, CDR1 is PRHDT and CDR2 is FYEKMQ (reference sequence). DNA of the CDR3: TGTGCCAGCAGCAATAGCGGGGGGCGGATGAAGACCCAGTACTTC. The encoded protein is CASSNSGGRMKTQYF. Full variable domain (outside the CDR3, taken from reference TRBV13 and TRBJ2-5): AAGVIQSPRHLIKEKRETATLKCYPIPRHDTVYWYQQGPGQDPQFLISFYEKMQSDKGSIPDRFSAQQFSDYHSELNMSSLELGDSALYFCASSNSGGRMKTQYFGPGTRLLVL.

The V and J genes are TRBV6-5 and TRBJ1-2, with D possibly being TRBD1 (5 bases). This CDR3 region has 14 residues. Germline-derived CDR1 and CDR2 are MNHEY and SVGAGI. V was trimmed by 4 bases and J by 5 bases, leaving 14 bases between them. CDR3 nucleotides: TGTGCCAGCAGTTGGTACCGGGACTCTTATGGCTACACCTTC. As protein: CASSWYRDSYGYTF.

This chain connects TRBV3-1 (or the pseudogene TRBV3-2) to TRBJ1-4; D is unclear. The germline V and J ends were trimmed by 4 bases and 8 bases, with 14 bases remaining between them. This CDR3 is 14 amino acids long. Germline assignment: CDR1 LGHDT and CDR2 YNNKEL (reference sequence). CDR3 sequence: CASSLGDGWEKLFF. The CDR3 DNA reads as TGTGCCAGCAGCCTGGGAGACGGTTGGGAAAAACTGTTTTTT.